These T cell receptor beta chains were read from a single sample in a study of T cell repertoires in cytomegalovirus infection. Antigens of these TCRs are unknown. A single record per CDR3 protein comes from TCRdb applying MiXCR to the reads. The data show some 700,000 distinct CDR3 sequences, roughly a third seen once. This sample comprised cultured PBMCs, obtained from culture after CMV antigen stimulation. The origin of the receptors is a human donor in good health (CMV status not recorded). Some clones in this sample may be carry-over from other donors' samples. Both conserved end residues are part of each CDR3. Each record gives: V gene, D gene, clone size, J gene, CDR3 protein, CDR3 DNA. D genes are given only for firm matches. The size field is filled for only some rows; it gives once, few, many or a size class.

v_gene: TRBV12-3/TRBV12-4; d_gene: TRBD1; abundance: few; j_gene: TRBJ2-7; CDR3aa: CASSFGTESEQYF; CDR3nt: TGTGCCAGCAGTTTTGGGACAGAGAGCGAGCAGTACTTC
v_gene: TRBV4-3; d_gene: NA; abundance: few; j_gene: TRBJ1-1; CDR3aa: CASSQGRGYTEAFF; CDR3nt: TGCGCCAGCAGCCAAGGAAGGGGGTATACTGAAGCTTTCTTT
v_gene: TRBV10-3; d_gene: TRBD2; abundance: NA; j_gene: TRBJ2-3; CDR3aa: CAITLSGRMRDTQYF; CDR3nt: TGTGCCATCACACTTAGCGGGAGAATGCGAGATACGCAGTATTTT
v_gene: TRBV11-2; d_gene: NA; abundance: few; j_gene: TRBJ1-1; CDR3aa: CASRDFRQSNTEAFF; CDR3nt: TGTGCCAGCAGAGATTTCCGACAGAGCAACACTGAAGCTTTCTTT
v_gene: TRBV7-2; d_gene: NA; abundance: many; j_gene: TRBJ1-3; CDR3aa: CASSLSPGSGNTIYF; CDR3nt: TGTGCCAGCAGCTTATCCCCCGGCTCTGGAAACACCATATATTTT
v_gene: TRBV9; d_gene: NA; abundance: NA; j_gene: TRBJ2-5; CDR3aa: CASSVGGWISETQYF; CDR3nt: TGTGCCAGCAGCGTAGGAGGGTGGATATCAGAGACCCAGTACTTC
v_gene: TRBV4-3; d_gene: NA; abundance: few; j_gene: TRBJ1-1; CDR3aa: CASSQDVRAVTEAFF; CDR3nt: TGCGCCAGCAGCCAAGACGTCCGGGCTGTGACTGAAGCTTTCTTT
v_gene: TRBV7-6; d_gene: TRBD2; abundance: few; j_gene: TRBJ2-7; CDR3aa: CASSLAPPWREYYEQYF; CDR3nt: TGTGCCAGCAGCTTAGCCCCTCCGTGGCGGGAGTACTACGAGCAGTACTTC
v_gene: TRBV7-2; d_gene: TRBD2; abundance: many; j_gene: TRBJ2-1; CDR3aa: CASTRRSGTTYNEQFF; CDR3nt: TGTGCCAGCACCCGTAGGAGCGGGACGACCTACAATGAGCAGTTCTTC
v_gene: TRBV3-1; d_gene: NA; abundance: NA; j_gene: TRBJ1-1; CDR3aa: CASSQALDRVLNTEAFF; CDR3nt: TGTGCCAGCAGCCAAGCCCTCGACCGGGTCCTGAACACTGAAGCTTTCTTT
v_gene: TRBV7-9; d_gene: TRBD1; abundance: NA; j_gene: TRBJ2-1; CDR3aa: CASNPGQIYNEQFF; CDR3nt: TGTGCCAGCAACCCGGGACAGATTTACAATGAGCAGTTCTTC
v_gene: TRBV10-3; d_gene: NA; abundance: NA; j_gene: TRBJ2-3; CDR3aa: CAISDKRLGDTQYF; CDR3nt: TGTGCCATCAGTGACAAGCGCCTCGGGGATACGCAGTATTTT
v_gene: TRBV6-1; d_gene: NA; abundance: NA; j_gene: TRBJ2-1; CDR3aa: CASSPTRNEQFF; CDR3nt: TGTGCCAGCAGTCCGACGCGCAATGAGCAGTTCTTC
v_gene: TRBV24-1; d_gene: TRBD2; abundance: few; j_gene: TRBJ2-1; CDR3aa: CATSPSGGGILAGSYNEQFF; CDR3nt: TGTGCCACCAGTCCCTCGGGCGGGGGAATTTTAGCAGGCTCCTACAATGAGCAGTTCTTC
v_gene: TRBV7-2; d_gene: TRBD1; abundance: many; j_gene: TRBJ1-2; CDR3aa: CASSFTTGGYGYTF; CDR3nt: TGTGCCAGCAGCTTTACGACAGGGGGATATGGCTACACCTTC
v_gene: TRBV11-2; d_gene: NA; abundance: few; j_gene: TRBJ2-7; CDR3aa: CASSWAGASSYEQYF; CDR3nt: TGTGCCAGCAGCTGGGCGGGGGCGAGCTCCTACGAGCAGTACTTC
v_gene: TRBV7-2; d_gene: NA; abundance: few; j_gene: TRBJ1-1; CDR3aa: CASSLATGSTEAFF; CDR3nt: TGTGCCAGCAGCTTAGCAACGGGGAGCACTGAAGCTTTCTTT
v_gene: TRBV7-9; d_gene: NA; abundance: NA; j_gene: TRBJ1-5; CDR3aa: CASSLAEPGNQPQHF; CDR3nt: TGTGCCAGCAGCTTAGCGGAACCGGGGAATCAGCCCCAGCATTTT
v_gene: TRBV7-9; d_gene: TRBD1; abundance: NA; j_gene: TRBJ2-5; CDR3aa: CASRGDRGRRARQETQYF; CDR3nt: TGTGCCAGCAGAGGGGACAGGGGCCGCAGGGCCCGCCAAGAGACCCAGTACTTC
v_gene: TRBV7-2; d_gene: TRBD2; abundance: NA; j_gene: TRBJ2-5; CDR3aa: CASSRAGGPGETQYF; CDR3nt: TGTGCCAGCAGCCGAGCGGGAGGGCCTGGGGAGACCCAGTACTTC
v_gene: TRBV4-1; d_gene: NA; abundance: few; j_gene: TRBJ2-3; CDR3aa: CASSLRTAILTDTQYF; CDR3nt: TGCGCCAGCAGCCTCCGGACAGCAATTTTGACAGATACGCAGTATTTT
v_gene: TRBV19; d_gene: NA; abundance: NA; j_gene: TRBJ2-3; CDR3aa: CASSPDPTDTQYF; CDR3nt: TGTGCCAGTAGTCCCGACCCCACAGATACGCAGTATTTT
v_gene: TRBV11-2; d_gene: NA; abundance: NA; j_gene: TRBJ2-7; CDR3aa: CASTVAGSYEQYF; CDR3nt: TGTGCCAGCACCGTTGCCGGTTCCTACGAGCAGTACTTC
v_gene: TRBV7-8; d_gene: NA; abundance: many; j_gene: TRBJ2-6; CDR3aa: CASSLGVYSTMKAGANVLTF; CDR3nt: TGTGCCAGCAGCTTAGGGGTCTACAGTACTATGAAAGCTGGGGCCAACGTCCTGACTTTC
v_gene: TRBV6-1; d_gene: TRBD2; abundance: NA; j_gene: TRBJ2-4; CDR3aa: CASSELAVKNIQYF; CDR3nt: TGTGCCAGCAGTGAACTAGCGGTTAAAAACATTCAGTACTTC
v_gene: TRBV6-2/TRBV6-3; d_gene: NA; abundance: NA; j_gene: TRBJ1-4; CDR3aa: CASSSYGFGVEKLFF; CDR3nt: TGTGCCAGCAGTTCCTACGGATTCGGTGTTGAAAAACTGTTTTTT
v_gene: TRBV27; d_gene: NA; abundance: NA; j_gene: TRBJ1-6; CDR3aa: CASTDSHNSPLHF; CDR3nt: TGTGCCAGCACGGACAGCCATAATTCACCCCTCCACTTT
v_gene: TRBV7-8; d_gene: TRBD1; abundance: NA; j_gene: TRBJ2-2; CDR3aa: CASSLLTGGPGELFF; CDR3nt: TGTGCCAGCAGCTTATTGACAGGGGGGCCCGGGGAGCTGTTTTTT
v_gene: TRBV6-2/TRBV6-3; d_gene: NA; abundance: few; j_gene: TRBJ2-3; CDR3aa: CASSKITRDTQYF; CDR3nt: TGTGCCAGCAGCAAAATAACCCGGGATACGCAGTATTTT
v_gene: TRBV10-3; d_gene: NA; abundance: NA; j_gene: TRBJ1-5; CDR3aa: CAISATPAGQPQHF; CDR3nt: TGTGCCATCAGTGCGACCCCGGCGGGTCAGCCCCAGCATTTT
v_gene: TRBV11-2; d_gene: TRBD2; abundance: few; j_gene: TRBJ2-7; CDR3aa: CASSLVARGGSGRNEQYF; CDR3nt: TGTGCCAGCAGCTTAGTCGCGAGGGGCGGGAGCGGTAGAAACGAGCAGTACTTC
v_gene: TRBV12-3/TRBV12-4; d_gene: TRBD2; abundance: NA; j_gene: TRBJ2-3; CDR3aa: CASSTTSGGADTQYF; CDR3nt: TGTGCCAGCAGTACGACTAGCGGGGGAGCAGATACGCAGTATTTT
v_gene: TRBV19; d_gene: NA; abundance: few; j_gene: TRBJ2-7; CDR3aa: CASRRGLLYEQYF; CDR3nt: TGTGCCAGTAGACGGGGGCTTCTCTACGAGCAGTACTTC
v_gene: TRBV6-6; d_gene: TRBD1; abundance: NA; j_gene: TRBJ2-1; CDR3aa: CASSLSDRDSYNEQFF; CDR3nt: TGTGCCAGCAGTTTGTCGGACAGGGACTCCTACAATGAGCAGTTCTTC
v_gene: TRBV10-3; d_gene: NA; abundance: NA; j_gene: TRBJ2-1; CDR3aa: CAISDRGAYNEQFF; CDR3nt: TGTGCCATCAGTGATAGGGGGGCCTACAATGAGCAGTTCTTC
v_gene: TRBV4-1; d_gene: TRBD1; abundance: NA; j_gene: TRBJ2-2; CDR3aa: CASSQGAGQGNTGELFF; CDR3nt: TGCGCCAGCAGCCAAGGGGCGGGACAGGGGAACACCGGGGAGCTGTTTTTT
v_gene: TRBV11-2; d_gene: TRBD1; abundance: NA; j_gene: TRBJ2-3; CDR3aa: CASRRGLPRPDTQYF; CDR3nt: TGTGCCAGCAGGAGGGGGCTCCCCCGGCCCGATACGCAGTATTTT
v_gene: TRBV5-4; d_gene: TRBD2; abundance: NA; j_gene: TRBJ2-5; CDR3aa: CASSRGLAGAEETQYF; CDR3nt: TGTGCCAGCAGCCGCGGACTAGCGGGAGCGGAAGAGACCCAGTACTTC
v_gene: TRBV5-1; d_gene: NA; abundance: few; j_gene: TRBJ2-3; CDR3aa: CASHVGWRQVSDTQYF; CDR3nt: TGCGCCAGCCACGTAGGGTGGAGACAGGTTTCAGATACGCAGTATTTT
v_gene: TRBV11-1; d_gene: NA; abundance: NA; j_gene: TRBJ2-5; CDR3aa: CASSLDVRRETQYF; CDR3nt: TGTGCCAGCAGCTTAGATGTGAGACGGGAGACCCAGTACTTC
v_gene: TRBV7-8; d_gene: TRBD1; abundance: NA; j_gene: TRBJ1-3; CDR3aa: CASSLSGTGGNIIYF; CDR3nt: TGTGCCAGCAGCTTGTCGGGGACAGGGGGAAACATCATATATTTT
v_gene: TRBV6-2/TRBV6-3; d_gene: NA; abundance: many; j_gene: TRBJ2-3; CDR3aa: CASRRSTDTQYF; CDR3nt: TGTGCCAGCAGGAGGAGCACAGATACGCAGTATTTT